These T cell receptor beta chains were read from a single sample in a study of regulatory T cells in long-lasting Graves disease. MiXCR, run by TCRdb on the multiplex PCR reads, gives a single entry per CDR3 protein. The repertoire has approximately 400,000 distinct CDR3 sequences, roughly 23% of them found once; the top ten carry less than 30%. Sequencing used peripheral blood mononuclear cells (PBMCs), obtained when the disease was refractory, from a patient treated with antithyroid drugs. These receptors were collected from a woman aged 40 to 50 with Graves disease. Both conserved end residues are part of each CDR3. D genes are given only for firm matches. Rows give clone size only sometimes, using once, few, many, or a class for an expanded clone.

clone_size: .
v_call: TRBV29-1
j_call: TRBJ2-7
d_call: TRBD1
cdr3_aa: CSGVPGTGYEQYF
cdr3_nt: TGCAGCGGTGTTCCGGGGACAGGGTACGAGCAGTACTTC

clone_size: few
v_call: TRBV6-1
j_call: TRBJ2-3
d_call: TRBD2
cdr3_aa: CASRFSGRSDTQYF
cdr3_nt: TGTGCCAGCAGATTTAGCGGGAGGTCAGATACGCAGTATTTT

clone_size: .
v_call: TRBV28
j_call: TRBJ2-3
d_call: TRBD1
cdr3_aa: CASSDRDRYTDTQYF
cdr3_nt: TGTGCCAGCAGTGACCGGGACAGGTACACAGATACGCAGTATTTT

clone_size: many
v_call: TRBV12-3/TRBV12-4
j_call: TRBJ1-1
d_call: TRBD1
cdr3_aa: CASSRDRGEAFF
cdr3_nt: TGTGCCAGCAGTCGGGACAGGGGTGAAGCTTTCTTT

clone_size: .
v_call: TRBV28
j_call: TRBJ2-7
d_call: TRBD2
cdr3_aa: CASSYPNSGYSYEQYF
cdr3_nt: TGTGCCAGCAGTTACCCCAATAGCGGGTACTCCTACGAGCAGTACTTC

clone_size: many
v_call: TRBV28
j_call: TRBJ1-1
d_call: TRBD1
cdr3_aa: CASSFPTGGTKAFF
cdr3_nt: TGTGCCAGCAGTTTCCCGACAGGGGGGACGAAAGCTTTCTTT

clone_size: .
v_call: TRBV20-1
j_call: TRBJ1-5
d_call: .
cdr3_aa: CSAGSAYSNQPQHF
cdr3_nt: TGCAGTGCTGGAAGTGCCTATAGCAATCAGCCCCAGCATTTT

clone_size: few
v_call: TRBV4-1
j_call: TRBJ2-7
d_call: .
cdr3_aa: CASSQYGDTEKYF
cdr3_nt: TGCGCCAGCAGCCAATATGGGGACACCGAGAAGTACTTC

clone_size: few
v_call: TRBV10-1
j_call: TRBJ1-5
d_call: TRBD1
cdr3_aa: CASSPRDRGRNQPQHF
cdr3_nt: TGTGCCAGCAGTCCACGGGACAGGGGTCGGAATCAGCCCCAGCATTTT

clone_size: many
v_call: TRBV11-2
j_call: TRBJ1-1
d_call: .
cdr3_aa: CASSFQTGPLEAFF
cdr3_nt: TGTGCCAGCAGCTTTCAGACAGGTCCGCTTGAAGCTTTCTTT

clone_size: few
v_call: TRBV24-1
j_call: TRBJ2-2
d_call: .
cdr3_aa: CATSRSGPWTGELFF
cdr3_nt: TGTGCCACCAGTCGATCGGGACCGTGGACCGGGGAGCTGTTTTTT

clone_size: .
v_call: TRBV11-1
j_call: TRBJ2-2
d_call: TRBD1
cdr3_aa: CAGSEDRDPGELFF
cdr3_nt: TGTGCCGGCAGCGAGGACAGGGATCCCGGGGAGCTGTTTTTT

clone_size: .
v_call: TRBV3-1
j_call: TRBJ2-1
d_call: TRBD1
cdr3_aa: CASSRRKPGQGINEQFF
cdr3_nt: TGTGCCAGCAGCCGTCGAAAACCGGGACAGGGCATCAATGAGCAGTTCTTC

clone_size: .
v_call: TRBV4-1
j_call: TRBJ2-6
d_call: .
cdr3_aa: CASSQVPTSIPGANVLTF
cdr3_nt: TGCGCCAGCAGCCAAGTCCCCACCTCTATACCTGGGGCCAACGTCCTGACTTTC

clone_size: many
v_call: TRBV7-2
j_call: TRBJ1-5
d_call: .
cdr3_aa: CASSHSGRRGQPQHF
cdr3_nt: TGTGCCAGCAGCCATTCAGGCAGACGTGGCCAGCCCCAGCATTTT

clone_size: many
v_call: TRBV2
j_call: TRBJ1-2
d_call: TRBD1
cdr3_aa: CASSHPGQGMMDYGYTF
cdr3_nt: TGTGCCAGCAGTCACCCGGGACAGGGGATGATGGACTATGGCTACACCTTC

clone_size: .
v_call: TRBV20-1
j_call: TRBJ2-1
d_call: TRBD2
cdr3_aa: CSARAGGGYNEQFF
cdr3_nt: TGCAGTGCTAGAGCGGGAGGAGGGTACAATGAGCAGTTCTTC

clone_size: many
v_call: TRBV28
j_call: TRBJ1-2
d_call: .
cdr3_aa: CASSLQGRYGYTF
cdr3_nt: TGTGCCAGCAGTTTACAAGGACGGTATGGCTACACCTTC